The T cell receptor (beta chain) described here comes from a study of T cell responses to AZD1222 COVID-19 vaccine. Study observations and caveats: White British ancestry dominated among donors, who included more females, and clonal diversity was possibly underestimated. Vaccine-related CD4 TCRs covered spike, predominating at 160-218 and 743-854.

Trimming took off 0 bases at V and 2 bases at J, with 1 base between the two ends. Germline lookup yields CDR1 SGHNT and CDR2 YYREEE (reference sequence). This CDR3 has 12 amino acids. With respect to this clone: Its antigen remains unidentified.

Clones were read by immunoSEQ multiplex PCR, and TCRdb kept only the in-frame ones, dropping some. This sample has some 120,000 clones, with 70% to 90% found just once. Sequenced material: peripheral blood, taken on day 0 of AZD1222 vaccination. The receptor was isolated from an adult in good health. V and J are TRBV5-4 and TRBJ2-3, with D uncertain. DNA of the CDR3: TGTGCCAGCAGCTTGGTCACAGATACGCAGTATTTT. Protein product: CASSLVTDTQYF.